This T cell receptor beta chain was captured by sequencing in a study of CD8 T cells in Susac syndrome. CD8+ and CD4+ T cells circulating in blood were sequenced for TCR beta. Isolation of CD8+ and CD4+ T cells was performed negatively, whereas enrichment of TEMRA cells was done by FACS. Whole-study results and caveats: The authors acknowledged that their TCR sequencing and HLA analysis involved a relatively small number of individuals.

Trimming removed 5 bases at V and 2 bases at J, with 22 bases between. Germline lookup yields CDR1 MNHEY and CDR2 SMNVEV (reference sequence). This CDR3 contains 17 residues. Of note for this clonotype: Its specificity is unknown.

The RNA input was about 0.5 to 1 ug, and it was reverse transcribed with random hexamers. Multiplex immunoSEQ PCR targeted 54 Vbeta and 13 Jbeta TCR beta segments. Using its own MiXCR run on the immunoSEQ multiplex PCR reads, TCRdb lists one record per CDR3 protein. Of 50,000 or so distinct CDR3 sequences listed, approximately 93% are singletons. Material: CD8+ T cells from PBMCs. This receptor was identified in a human donor in good health. This rearrangement joins TRBV27 to TRBJ2-7, with a weak D call TRBD2 (9 bases). The CDR3 sequence: CASSPTGGLAGPYEQYF. DNA of the CDR3: TGTGCCAGCAGTCCAACAGGGGGGCTAGCGGGACCCTACGAGCAGTACTTC.